This T cell receptor beta chain originates from a study of T-cell memory formation after mild COVID-19. The study's findings and limits: Clones that contracted from day 15 to 85 had balanced CD4/CD8; later expanders were CD4+ biased.

The CDR3 contains 16 residues. V trimming: 0 bases; J trimming: 0 bases; junction bases outside the gene matches: 1. Germline CDR1 LNHNV, CDR2 YYDKDF (reference sequence). One entry per CDR3 protein, called by TCRdb with MiXCR from the 5' RACE reads. The repertoire includes roughly 110,000 distinct CDR3 sequences, approximately 21% of them detected once, and roughly 37% sits in the top ten. This clonotype was recorded a few times. Its antigen remains unidentified. The chain recombines TRBV15 with TRBJ2-2; 7 bases agree with TRBD1. Material: PBMCs or a T cell subset sorted from them (not recorded which). This receptor was obtained from a young man who had mild COVID-19 (a few samples of this study predate the infection). Cell type and time point are not known. The CDR3 bases are TGTGCCACCAGCAGAGATGGACAGGCGAACACCGGGGAGCTGTTTTTT. Protein product: CATSRDGQANTGELFF.